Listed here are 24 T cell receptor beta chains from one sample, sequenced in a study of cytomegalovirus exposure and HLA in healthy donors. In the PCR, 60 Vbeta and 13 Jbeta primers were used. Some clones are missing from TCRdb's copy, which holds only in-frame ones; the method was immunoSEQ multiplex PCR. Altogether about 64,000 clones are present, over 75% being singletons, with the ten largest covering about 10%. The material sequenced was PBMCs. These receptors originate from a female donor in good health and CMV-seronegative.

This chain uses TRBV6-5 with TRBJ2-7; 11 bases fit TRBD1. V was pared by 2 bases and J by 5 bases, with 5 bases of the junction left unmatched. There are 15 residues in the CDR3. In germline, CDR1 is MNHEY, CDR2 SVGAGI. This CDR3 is CASSYSRTGGNEQYF. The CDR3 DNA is TGTGCCAGCAGTTACAGTAGGACAGGGGGCAACGAGCAGTACTTC.

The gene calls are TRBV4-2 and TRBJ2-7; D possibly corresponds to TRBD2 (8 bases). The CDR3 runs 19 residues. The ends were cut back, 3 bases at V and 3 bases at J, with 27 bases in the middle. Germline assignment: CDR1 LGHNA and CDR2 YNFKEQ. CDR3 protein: CASSQVPGGVAGYNYEQYF. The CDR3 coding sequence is TGTGCCAGCAGCCAGGTTCCAGGGGGGGTAGCGGGATACAACTACGAGCAGTACTTC.

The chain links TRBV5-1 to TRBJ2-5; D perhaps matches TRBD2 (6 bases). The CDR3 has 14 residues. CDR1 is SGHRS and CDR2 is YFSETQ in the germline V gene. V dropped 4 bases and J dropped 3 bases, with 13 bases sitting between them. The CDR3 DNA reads TGCGCCAGCAGCCTGACTAGTACGGAAGAGACCCAGTACTTC. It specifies CASSLTSTEETQYF.

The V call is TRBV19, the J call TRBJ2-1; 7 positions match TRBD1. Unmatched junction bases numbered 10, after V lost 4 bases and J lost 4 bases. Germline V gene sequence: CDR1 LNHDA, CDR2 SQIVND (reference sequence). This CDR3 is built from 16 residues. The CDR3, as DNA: TGTGCCAGTAGTACCTACAGGGGTCCCCCTTACAATGAGCAGTTCTTC. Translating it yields CASSTYRGPPYNEQFF.

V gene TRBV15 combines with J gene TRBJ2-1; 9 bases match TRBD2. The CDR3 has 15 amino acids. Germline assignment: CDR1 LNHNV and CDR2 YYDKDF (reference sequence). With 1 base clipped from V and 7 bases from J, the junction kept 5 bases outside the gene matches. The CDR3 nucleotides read TGTGCCACCAGCAGAGTTGGTCTAGCGGGAAATGAGCAGTTCTTC. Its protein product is CATSRVGLAGNEQFF.

The CDR3 nucleotides read TGTGCCAGCAGCTTATGGAAGGGGGCGCGTGGCAATCAGCCCCAGCATTTT. Encoded protein: CASSLWKGARGNQPQHF. The V call is TRBV7-8, the J call TRBJ1-5; 7 bases are a match to TRBD1. The junction had 9 bases not matched to a gene; V was cut back by 2 bases and J by 2 bases. Germline CDR1 reads SGHVS; CDR2 reads FQNEAQ. The length of the CDR3 is 17 residues.

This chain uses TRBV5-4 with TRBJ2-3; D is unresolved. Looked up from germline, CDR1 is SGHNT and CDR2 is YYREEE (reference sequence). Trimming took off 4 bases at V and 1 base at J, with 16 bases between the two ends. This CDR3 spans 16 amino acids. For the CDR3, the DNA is TGTGCCAGCAGCCCCCCAGGTGCAGTGGGCACAGATACGCAGTATTTT. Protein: CASSPPGAVGTDTQYF. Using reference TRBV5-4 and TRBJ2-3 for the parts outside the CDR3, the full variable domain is ETGVTQSPTHLIKTRGQQVTLRCSSQSGHNTVSWYQQALGQGPQFIFQYYREEENGRGNFPPRFSGLQFPNYSSELNVNALELDDSALYLCASSPPGAVGTDTQYFGPGTRLTVL.

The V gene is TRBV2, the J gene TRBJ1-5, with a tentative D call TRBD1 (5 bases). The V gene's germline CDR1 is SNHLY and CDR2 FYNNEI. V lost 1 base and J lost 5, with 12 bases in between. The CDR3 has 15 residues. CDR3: CASSEVGRDYQPQHF. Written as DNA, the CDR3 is TGTGCCAGCAGTGAAGTAGGCAGGGACTATCAGCCCCAGCATTTT. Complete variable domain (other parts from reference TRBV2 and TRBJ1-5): EPEVTQTPSHQVTQMGQEVILRCVPISNHLYFYWYRQILGQKVEFLVSFYNNEISEKSEIFDDQFSVERPDGSNFTLKIRSTKLEDSAMYFCASSEVGRDYQPQHFGDGTRLSIL.

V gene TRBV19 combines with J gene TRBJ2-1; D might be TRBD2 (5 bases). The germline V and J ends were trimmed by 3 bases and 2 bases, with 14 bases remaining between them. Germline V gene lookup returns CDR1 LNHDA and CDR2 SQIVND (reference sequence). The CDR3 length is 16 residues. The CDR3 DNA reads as TGTGCCAGTAGTATGGTCGGTTCTAGCACCTACAATGAGCAGTTCTTC. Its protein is CASSMVGSSTYNEQFF.

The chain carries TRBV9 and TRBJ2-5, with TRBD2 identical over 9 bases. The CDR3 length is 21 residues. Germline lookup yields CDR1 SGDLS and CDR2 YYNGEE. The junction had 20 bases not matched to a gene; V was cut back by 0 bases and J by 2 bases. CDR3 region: CASSVATTTGRGGSGQETQYF. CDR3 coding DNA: TGTGCCAGCAGCGTAGCTACTACGACAGGGCGGGGGGGTAGCGGGCAAGAGACCCAGTACTTC.

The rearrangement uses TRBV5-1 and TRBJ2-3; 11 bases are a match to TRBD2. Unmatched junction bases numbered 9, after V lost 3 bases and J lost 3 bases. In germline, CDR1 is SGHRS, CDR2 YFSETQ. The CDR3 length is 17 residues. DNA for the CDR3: TGCGCCAGCAGCTCATTAGGACTAGCGGGCTTAACAGATACGCAGTATTTT. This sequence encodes CASSSLGLAGLTDTQYF.

The DNA of the CDR3 is TGCGCCAGCAGTGGGGGGACAGGGGGCCGGTATGGCTACACCTTC. It codes for CASSGGTGGRYGYTF. The chain recombines TRBV10-2 with TRBJ1-2; 12 nucleotides agree with TRBD1. V shed 4 bases, J shed 5 bases, and the junction held 5 bases outside the gene matches. This CDR3 comprises 15 residues. The germline V gene encodes CDR1 WSHSY and CDR2 SAAADI.

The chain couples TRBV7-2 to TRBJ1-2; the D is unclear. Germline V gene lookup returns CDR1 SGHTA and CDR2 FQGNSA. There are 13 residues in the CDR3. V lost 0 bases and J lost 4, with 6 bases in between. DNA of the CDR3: TGTGCCAGCAGCTTAGCGTTCGGCTATGGCTACACCTTC. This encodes CASSLAFGYGYTF.

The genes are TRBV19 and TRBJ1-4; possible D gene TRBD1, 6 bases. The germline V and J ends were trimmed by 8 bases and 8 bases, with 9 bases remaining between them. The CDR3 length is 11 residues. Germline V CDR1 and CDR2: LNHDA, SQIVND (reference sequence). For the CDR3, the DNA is TGTGCCAGTGGGCAGGGGGAAAAACTGTTTTTT. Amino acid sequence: CASGQGEKLFF.

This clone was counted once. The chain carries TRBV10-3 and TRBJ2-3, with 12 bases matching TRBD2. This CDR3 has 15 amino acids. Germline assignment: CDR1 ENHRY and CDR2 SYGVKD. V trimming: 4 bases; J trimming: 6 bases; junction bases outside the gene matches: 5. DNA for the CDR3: TGTGCCATCAGTGGCCTAGCGGGGGGGCGGGATACGCAGTATTTT. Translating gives CAISGLAGGRDTQYF.

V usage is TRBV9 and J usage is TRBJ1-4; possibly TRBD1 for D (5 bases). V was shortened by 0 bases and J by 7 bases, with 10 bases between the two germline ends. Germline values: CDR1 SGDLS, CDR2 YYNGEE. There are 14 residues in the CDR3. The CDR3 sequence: CASSVGQGGEKLFF. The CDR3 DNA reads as TGTGCCAGCAGCGTAGGTCAGGGAGGTGAAAAACTGTTTTTT.

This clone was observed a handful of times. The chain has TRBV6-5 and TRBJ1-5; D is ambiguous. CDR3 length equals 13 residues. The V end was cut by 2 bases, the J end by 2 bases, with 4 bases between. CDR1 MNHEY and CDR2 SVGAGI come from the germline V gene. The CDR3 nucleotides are TGTGCCAGCAGTTACGTAGGCAATCAGCCCCAGCATTTT. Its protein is CASSYVGNQPQHF.

This CDR3 reads CASSVGVSSTDTQYF. The CDR3 bases are TGTGCCAGCAGCGTAGGAGTATCTAGCACAGATACGCAGTATTTT. The V call is TRBV9, the J call TRBJ2-3; D gene unclear. This CDR3 is 15 amino acids long. Trimming left V 0 bases short and J 0 bases short, with 8 bases between. Germline V gene data show CDR1 as SGDLS and CDR2 as YYNGEE.

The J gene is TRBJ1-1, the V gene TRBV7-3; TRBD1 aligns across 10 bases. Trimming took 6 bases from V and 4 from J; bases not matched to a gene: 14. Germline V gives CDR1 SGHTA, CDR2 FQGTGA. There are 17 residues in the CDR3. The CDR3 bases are TGTGCCAGCAGTACGGGGGGGACGACAGGGGGCTTCACTGAAGCTTTCTTT. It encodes CASSTGGTTGGFTEAFF.

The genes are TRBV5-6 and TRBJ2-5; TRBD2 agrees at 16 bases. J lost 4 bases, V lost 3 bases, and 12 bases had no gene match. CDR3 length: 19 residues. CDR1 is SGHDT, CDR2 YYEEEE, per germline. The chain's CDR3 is CASSSGTSGGAAGRETQYF. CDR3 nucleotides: TGTGCCAGCAGCTCAGGGACTAGCGGGGGGGCCGCGGGGCGAGAGACCCAGTACTTC.

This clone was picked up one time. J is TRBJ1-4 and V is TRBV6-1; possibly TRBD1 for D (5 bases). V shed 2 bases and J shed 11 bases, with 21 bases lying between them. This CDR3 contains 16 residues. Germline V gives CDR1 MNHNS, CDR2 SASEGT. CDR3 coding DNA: TGTGCCAGCAGTGAATGGGGCGGGGGGGGTGAAGGGAAACTGTTTTTT. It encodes CASSEWGGGGEGKLFF.

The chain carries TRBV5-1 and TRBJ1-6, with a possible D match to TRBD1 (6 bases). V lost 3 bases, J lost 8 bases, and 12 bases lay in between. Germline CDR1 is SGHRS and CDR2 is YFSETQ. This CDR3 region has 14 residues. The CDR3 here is CASSWTVRDSPLHF. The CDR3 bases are TGCGCCAGCAGCTGGACAGTCCGGGATTCACCCCTCCACTTT. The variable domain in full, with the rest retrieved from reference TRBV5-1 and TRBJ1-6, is KAGVTQTPRYLIKTRGQQVTLSCSPISGHRSVSWYQQTPGQGLQFLFEYFSETQRNKGNFPGRFSGRQFSNSRSEMNVSTLELGDSALYLCASSWTVRDSPLHFGNGTRLTVT.

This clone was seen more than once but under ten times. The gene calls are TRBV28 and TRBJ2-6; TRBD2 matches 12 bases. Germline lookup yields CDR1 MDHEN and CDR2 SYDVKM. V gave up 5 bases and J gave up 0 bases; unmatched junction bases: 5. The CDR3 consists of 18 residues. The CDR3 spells CASSTRTSGDSGANVLTF. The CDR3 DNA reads TGTGCCAGCAGTACCCGGACTAGCGGGGACTCTGGGGCCAACGTCCTGACTTTC.

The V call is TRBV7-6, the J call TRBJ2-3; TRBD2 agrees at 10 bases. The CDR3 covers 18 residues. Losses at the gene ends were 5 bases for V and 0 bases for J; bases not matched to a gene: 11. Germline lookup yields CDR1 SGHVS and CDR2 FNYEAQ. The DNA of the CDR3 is TGTGCCAGCAGCCTCAGGCGGACTAGCGGAGTTAGCACAGATACGCAGTATTTT. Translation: CASSLRRTSGVSTDTQYF. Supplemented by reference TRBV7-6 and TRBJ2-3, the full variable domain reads GAGVSQSPRYKVTKRGQDVALRCDPISGHVSLYWYRQALGQGPEFLTYFNYEAQQDKSGLPNDRFSAERPEGSISTLTIQRTEQRDSAMYRCASSLRRTSGVSTDTQYFGPGTRLTVL.